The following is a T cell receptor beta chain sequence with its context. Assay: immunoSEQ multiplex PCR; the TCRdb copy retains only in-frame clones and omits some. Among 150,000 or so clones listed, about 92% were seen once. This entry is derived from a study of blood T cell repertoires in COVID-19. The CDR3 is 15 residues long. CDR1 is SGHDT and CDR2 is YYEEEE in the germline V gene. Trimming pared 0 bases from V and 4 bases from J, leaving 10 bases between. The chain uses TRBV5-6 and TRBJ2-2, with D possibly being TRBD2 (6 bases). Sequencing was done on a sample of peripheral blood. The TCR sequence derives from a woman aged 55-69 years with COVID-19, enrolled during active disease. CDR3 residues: CASSLAGGGTGELFF. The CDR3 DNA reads TGTGCCAGCAGCTTGGCCGGGGGTGGCACCGGGGAGCTGTTTTTT.